This T cell receptor (beta chain) was retrieved from a study of early T cells in non-severe SARS-CoV-2 infection. Study details: Chains were unpaired, as sequencing was done on bulk RNA from unsorted whole blood. Regarding the study as a whole: Anti-spike CD8 responses were favored in VDJdb matching, and private and CD4 specificities were missed.

CDR3 size: 16 residues. Per the germline V gene, CDR1 is LNHDA and CDR2 is SQIVND (reference sequence). Trimming at V came to 7 bases and at J to 0 bases, leaving 7 bases not matched to a gene. With regard to this clonotype: Its antigen is unidentified.

Individually, cDNA molecules had unique molecular identifiers attached to them. MiXCR was run by TCRdb on the 5' RACE reads, yielding one entry per CDR3 protein. Among about 86,000 distinct CDR3 sequences, over 13% were seen once, and the ten largest hold 5.5% to 8%. This clonotype was obtained from an adult who was a healthcare worker with PCR-confirmed SARS-CoV-2 infection or an uninfected control (not recorded which). The sample comprised whole blood. The chain employs TRBV19 and TRBJ1-5; TRBD1 matches at 9 bases. The CDR3 nucleotides are TGTGCCAGTATGCGGACAGGGGTCCTTAGCAATCAGCCCCAGCATTTT. Protein product: CASMRTGVLSNQPQHF.